The T cell receptor beta chain described here comes from a study of T cell responses to AZD1222 COVID-19 vaccine. Of note for this clone: Its antigen remains unknown.

Germline assignment: CDR1 SGDLS and CDR2 YYNGEE. The CDR3 is 14 residues long. Study-wide findings and caveats: Variant regions that are unmutated are reportedly the target of nearly half of spike-specific TCRs.

Profiling relied on immunoSEQ multiplex PCR, and the TCRdb table lists in-frame clones only, not all of them. This sample has more than 150,000 clones, with around 90% found just once. The sequence came from an adult in good health. Specimen: peripheral blood, collected on day 0 of AZD1222 vaccination. This chain uses TRBV9 with TRBJ2-5; 8 positions match TRBD2. The end of the DNA fits TRBJ2-7 better, so the J call may be wrong. The DNA for the CDR3 is TGTGCCAGCAGCTTAAGCGGGAGTTACTACGAGCAGTACTTC. It yields the protein CASSLSGSYYEQYF.